This T cell receptor beta chain was captured in a study of blood T cell repertoires in COVID-19. The table lists this clone with a few counts. Sequenced by immunoSEQ multiplex PCR; TCRdb stores in-frame clones only, minus some. The table lists about 480,000 clones, approximately 90% of them singletons. Trimming cost V 2 bases and J 2 bases, with 13 bases left between them. In germline, CDR1 is KGHSH, CDR2 LQKENI. The CDR3 is 16 residues long. The sample comprised PBMCs or T cells enriched from blood (not recorded which). The TCR sequence derives from an older woman who had recovered from COVID-19. V usage is TRBV18 and J usage is TRBJ1-3; maybe TRBD1 (6 bases). CDR3 nucleotides: TGTGCCAGCTCACCAAACACAGGGCAAACTGGAAACACCATATATTTT. Translated: CASSPNTGQTGNTIYF.